This is a list of T cell receptor beta chains from one sample in a study of graft-versus-host responses after intestinal transplantation. Repertoires were generated with immunoSEQ multiplex PCR, while TCRdb's copy carries only in-frame clones and drops some. The data hold approximately 11,000 clones, with about 94% observed a single time. The sequences come from PBMCs, collected approximately 110 days after intestinal transplant. The receptors shown here come from a human patient who received an intestinal transplant, so some T cells may come from the graft donor. Both conserved end residues are part of each CDR3. The D gene is left open where the match is weak. Rows may omit the clone size; those that give it use once, few, many or a size class.

J: TRBJ2-1
V: TRBV28
D: -
size: -
DNA: TGTGCCAGCAGTTTAGTCCGCACTAGTGGCAATGAGCAGTTCTTC
CDR3: CASSLVRTSGNEQFF

J: TRBJ2-2
V: TRBV19
D: -
size: -
DNA: TGTGCCAGTAACCCCTTGGGGCAGAAGGGAACCGGGGAGCTGTTTTTT
CDR3: CASNPLGQKGTGELFF

J: TRBJ1-1
V: TRBV30
D: TRBD1
size: -
DNA: TGTGCCTGGAGTAACACCTCACCCGGGACAGGGAACACTGAAGCTTTCTTT
CDR3: CAWSNTSPGTGNTEAFF

J: TRBJ2-2
V: TRBV19
D: -
size: -
DNA: TGTGCCAGTAGTACACAGGGGGGGCTGGGGTCCGGGGAGCTGTTTTTT
CDR3: CASSTQGGLGSGELFF

J: TRBJ1-2
V: TRBV19
D: TRBD1
size: -
DNA: TGTGCCAGTAGTATAGATCTAGGGGGCGGCTACACCTTC
CDR3: CASSIDLGGGYTF

J: TRBJ1-6
V: TRBV5-6
D: -
size: -
DNA: TGTGCCAGCAGCTTGGGGGCGCCTTCACCCCTCCACTTT
CDR3: CASSLGAPSPLHF

J: TRBJ2-2
V: TRBV2
D: -
size: once
DNA: TGTGCCAGCAGGGGCAGCGGAGGGGTACTCACCGGGGAGCTGTTTTTT
CDR3: CASRGSGGVLTGELFF

J: TRBJ2-7
V: TRBV7-6
D: -
size: -
DNA: TGTGCCAGCAGCTCAAATCCGGGGTATACCTACGAGCAGTACTTC
CDR3: CASSSNPGYTYEQYF

J: TRBJ2-7
V: TRBV6-5
D: -
size: -
DNA: TGTGCCAGCAGCCAAGTACTTTCATCCTACGAGCAGTACTTC
CDR3: CASSQVLSSYEQYF

J: TRBJ1-1
V: TRBV30
D: -
size: -
DNA: TGTGCCTGGAATACCCGGGTGAACACTGAAGCTTTCTTT
CDR3: CAWNTRVNTEAFF

J: TRBJ2-7
V: TRBV27
D: -
size: -
DNA: TGTGCCAGCAGTTTAAAAGGGGTACATTACGAGCAGTACTTC
CDR3: CASSLKGVHYEQYF

J: TRBJ2-5
V: TRBV19
D: TRBD1
size: -
DNA: TGTGCTAGTAGGATTCGGGGACAGGAGACCCAGTACTTC
CDR3: CASRIRGQETQYF

J: TRBJ2-7
V: TRBV9
D: TRBD1
size: -
DNA: TGTGCCAGCAGCGCCTTGGGACAGGGGTCCGAGCAGTACTTC
CDR3: CASSALGQGSEQYF

J: TRBJ1-2
V: TRBV7-9
D: TRBD1
size: -
DNA: TGTGCCAGCAGCCCACGGGACAGAATCTATGGCTACACCTTC
CDR3: CASSPRDRIYGYTF

J: TRBJ1-1
V: TRBV30
D: -
size: -
DNA: TGTGCCTGGAGTGTACATTCGAACACTGAAGCTTTCTTT
CDR3: CAWSVHSNTEAFF

J: TRBJ2-7
V: TRBV5-1
D: -
size: -
DNA: TGCGCCAGCAGCTTGGGGGGATTAGTCTACGAGCAGTACTTC
CDR3: CASSLGGLVYEQYF

J: TRBJ2-5
V: TRBV29-1
D: TRBD1
size: -
DNA: TGCAGCGCTCCGGACAGGCAAGAGACCCAGTACTTC
CDR3: CSAPDRQETQYF

J: TRBJ1-1
V: TRBV29-1
D: TRBD1
size: -
DNA: TGCAGCGCCCGCCTAGAACAGGGGGCTGAAGCTTTCTTT
CDR3: CSARLEQGAEAFF

J: TRBJ2-3
V: TRBV5-8
D: -
size: -
DNA: TGTGCCAGCAGCCCAGGGACAGATACGCAGTATTTT
CDR3: CASSPGTDTQYF

J: TRBJ1-1
V: TRBV6-4
D: -
size: -
DNA: TGTGCCAGCAGTGACCCCCAAGGACAGACCATGAACACTGAAGCTTTCTTT
CDR3: CASSDPQGQTMNTEAFF

J: TRBJ1-5
V: TRBV7-9
D: -
size: once
DNA: TGTGCCAGCGGACTCGGGGAGAGTAATCAGCCCCAGCATTTT
CDR3: CASGLGESNQPQHF

J: TRBJ2-5
V: TRBV28
D: -
size: -
DNA: TGTGCCAGCAGTTTAATGGAGACCCAGTACTTC
CDR3: CASSLMETQYF

J: TRBJ1-2
V: TRBV11-2
D: -
size: -
DNA: TGTGCCAGCAGCTTAGGTTGGGGGGCGCGTGGCTACACCTTC
CDR3: CASSLGWGARGYTF

J: TRBJ2-2
V: TRBV5-1
D: -
size: -
DNA: TGCGCCAGCCGGCAGCAGAACACCGGGGAGCTGTTTTTT
CDR3: CASRQQNTGELFF